Reported below is one T cell receptor (beta chain). The table came from immunoSEQ multiplex PCR; TCRdb's copy has only in-frame clones and leaves some out. This sample has 45,000 to 55,000 clones; 81% occur once, and the top ten carry approximately 6.5%. These data come from a study of OX40 agonist ivuxolimab in advanced cancers. The CDR3 spans 15 residues. Per germline, CDR1 MDHEN and CDR2 SYDVKM. V lost 6 bases and J 0 bases, leaving 12 bases between the germline ends. The TCR sequence derives from an adult with an advanced solid tumor such as melanoma, head and neck, liver or kidney cancer. V and J are TRBV28 and TRBJ1-5; D is uncertain. Source: CD4+ or CD8+ T cells sorted from blood, taken in a trial of the OX40 agonist ivuxolimab. For the CDR3, the DNA is TGTGCCAGCAGGTTAACAGAGTATAGCAATCAGCCCCAGCATTTT. It is translated as CASRLTEYSNQPQHF.